Sequencing of this T cell receptor beta chain was carried out in a study of blood T cell repertoires in COVID-19. Across the whole study: The study drew acute and convalescent COVID-19 samples from the United States, Italy and Spain. Nucleic acid was either cDNA or gDNA, and it came from T cells, B-cell-depleted T cells, or PBMCs.

Libraries were prepared by immunoSEQ multiplex PCR; TCRdb keeps only in-frame clonotypes and omits some of them. The table shows 150,000 or so clones, with roughly 83% occurring only once. The sequence was collected from a woman older than 75 with acute or convalescent COVID-19. The sequencing input was peripheral blood.

The CDR3 reads CASSPPNRVVETQYF. CDR3 DNA: TGTGCCAGCTCACCACCGAACAGGGTGGTGGAGACCCAGTACTTC. The genes are TRBV18 and TRBJ2-5; D possibly corresponds to TRBD1 (6 bases). The germline gives CDR1 KGHSH, CDR2 LQKENI. Trimming took off 0 bases at V and 5 bases at J, with 13 bases between the two ends. This CDR3 contains 15 residues. The entire variable domain, with the rest obtained from reference TRBV18 and TRBJ2-5, is as follows: NAGVMQNPRHLVRRRGQEARLRCSPMKGHSHVYWYRQLPEEGLKFMVYLQKENIIDESGMPKERFSAEFPKEGPSILRIQQVVRGDSAAYFCASSPPNRVVETQYFGPGTRLLVL.